Each of the 20 T cell receptor beta chains below was sequenced from the same sample in a study of blood T cells in healthy people across ages. The second PCR ran roughly 6 to 11 cycles with a sample-barcoded 5' primer and J-beta primers. TCRdb re-derived calls from the 5' RACE reads in MiXCR, one entry per CDR3 protein. The sample carries 650,000 to 800,000 distinct CDR3 sequences, around 43% recorded once. The sample was blood. The origin of the receptors is a man between 60 and 75 years old in good health.

The rearrangement links TRBV28 to TRBJ2-1, with D possibly TRBD2 on 5 matching bases. In germline, CDR1 is MDHEN, CDR2 SYDVKM. Trimming removed 2 bases from V and 2 bases from J, with 10 bases in between. The CDR3 covers 15 residues. This chain's CDR3 is CASSLGGQPYNEQFF. The CDR3 nucleotides read TGTGCCAGCAGTTTAGGCGGGCAGCCCTACAATGAGCAGTTCTTC.

The chain employs TRBV14 and TRBJ1-2, with D hard to call. Germline CDR1 reads SGHDN; CDR2 reads FVKESK. The CDR3 covers 14 residues. Trimming removed 0 bases from V and 4 bases from J, with 9 bases in between. The CDR3 reads CASSQEKTAYGYTF. The CDR3 DNA is TGTGCCAGCAGCCAAGAAAAAACGGCCTATGGCTACACCTTC.

This clonotype appeared many times. V gene TRBV7-2 combines with J gene TRBJ2-5, with 7 bases that match TRBD2. The CDR3 covers 14 residues. Germline V gives CDR1 SGHTA, CDR2 FQGNSA. V dropped 3 bases and J dropped 5; count of bases not matched to a gene: 6. DNA of the CDR3: TGTGCCAGCAGCTTGCAAACTAGCGCCGAGACCCAGTACTTC. Translated, it gives CASSLQTSAETQYF.

This clonotype has only a few counts. This chain links TRBV7-8 with TRBJ2-1; D not resolved. CDR1 SGHVS and CDR2 FQNEAQ come from the germline V gene. This CDR3 contains 12 residues. V was cut by 3 bases and J by 5 bases, with 5 bases left in between. CDR3 bases: TGTGCCAGCAGCTTCCGTAACAATGAGCAGTTCTTC. Protein: CASSFRNNEQFF.

This clonotype was detected only a few times. The gene calls are TRBV2 and TRBJ2-7; D unclear. This CDR3 contains 11 residues. The ends were cut back, 2 bases at V and 3 bases at J, with 2 bases in the middle. Germline CDR1 reads SNHLY; CDR2 reads FYNNEI. The CDR3 DNA follows: TGTGCCAGCAGTGAACTCTACGAGCAGTACTTC. Translation gives CASSELYEQYF.

The gene calls are TRBV2 and TRBJ2-7, with 11 bases matching TRBD1. Unmatched junction bases numbered 9, after V lost 7 bases and J lost 4 bases. Per the germline V gene, CDR1 is SNHLY and CDR2 is FYNNEI. The CDR3 is 15 residues long. The CDR3 DNA reads TGTGCCAGCAAAGAGGACAGGGGGCTCTTATACGAGCAGTACTTC. Translated, it gives CASKEDRGLLYEQYF.

This sequence joins TRBV6-1 and TRBJ2-7; D remains unclear. CDR1 is MNHNS, CDR2 SASEGT, per germline. The V and J ends lost 7 bases and 2 bases respectively, with 15 bases between them. The CDR3 covers 14 residues. CDR3 sequence reads: CASTLDRATYEQYF. The CDR3 DNA reads TGTGCCAGCACCTTGGACCGGGCAACCTACGAGCAGTACTTC.

This chain connects TRBV27 to TRBJ1-5; a possible D gene is TRBD1 (5 bases). The germline V and J ends were trimmed by 7 bases and 5 bases, with 15 bases remaining between them. Germline V gene sequence: CDR1 MNHEY, CDR2 SMNVEV (reference sequence). The CDR3 covers 14 residues. This chain's CDR3 is CASTSRAGDQPQHF. The CDR3 bases are TGTGCCAGCACCTCTCGTGCGGGGGATCAGCCCCAGCATTTT.

The chain combines TRBV4-3 with TRBJ2-3; D assignment may be TRBD1 or TRBD2 (5 bases each). V was trimmed by 4 bases and J by 0 bases, leaving 14 bases between them. The CDR3 extends over 16 amino acids. Germline CDR1 is LGHNA and CDR2 is YSLEER. The CDR3 coding sequence is TGCGCCAGCAGCCCCGGGACGGTCGATAGCACAGATACGCAGTATTTT. Encoded protein: CASSPGTVDSTDTQYF.

V gene TRBV9 combines with J gene TRBJ2-1, with unresolved D. The CDR3 runs to 15 residues. The V end was cut by 3 bases, the J end by 8 bases, with 18 bases between. The V gene's germline CDR1 is SGDLS and CDR2 YYNGEE. CDR3 protein: CASSERPNPLDEQFF. CDR3 nucleotides: TGTGCCAGCAGCGAAAGGCCAAATCCTCTGGATGAGCAGTTCTTC.

The chain is built from TRBV7-9 and TRBJ1-2; D remains unclear. Germline V CDR1 and CDR2: SEHNR, FQNEAQ (reference sequence). The V end lost 5 bases, the J end lost 8 bases, and 18 bases lay between the germline ends. CDR3 size: 14 residues. CDR3 loop: CASSLTATIWGYTF. The CDR3 bases are TGTGCCAGCAGCCTAACCGCGACAATCTGGGGCTACACCTTC.

In its sample, this clonotype was seen many times. This sequence joins TRBV6-6 and TRBJ2-3, with TRBD1 matching over 8 bases. The CDR3 contains 12 residues. Trimming removed 7 bases from V and 5 bases from J; junction bases left unmatched: 2. CDR1 and CDR2 from the germline V gene are MNHNY and SVGAGI (reference sequence). The CDR3 sequence is CASKQGGDTQYF. CDR3 nucleotides: TGTGCCAGCAAACAGGGGGGAGATACGCAGTATTTT.

The chain is built from TRBV13 and TRBJ1-2, with a weak D call TRBD1 (5 bases). V was clipped by 5 bases and J by 7 bases, with 14 bases between them. The germline CDR1 and CDR2 sequences are PRHDT and FYEKMQ (reference sequence). This CDR3 comprises 13 residues. This CDR3 is CASSRQGITGYTF. CDR3 coding DNA: TGTGCCAGCAGCCGCCAGGGTATTACTGGCTACACCTTC.

The J gene is TRBJ2-3, the V gene TRBV4-3; D uncertain. The V gene lost 0 bases and the J gene lost 1 base, with 11 bases spanning the gap. There are 16 residues in the CDR3. Germline assignment: CDR1 LGHNA and CDR2 YSLEER. CDR3 DNA sequence: TGCGCCAGCAGCCAAGAACCCCAAACGGGCACAGATACGCAGTATTTT. This gives the protein CASSQEPQTGTDTQYF.

V and J are TRBV7-9 and TRBJ2-1, with D possibly matching TRBD2 (6 bases). With 1 base removed from V and 10 bases from J, the gap between germline ends came to 23 bases. Germline CDR1 and CDR2: SEHNR and FQNEAQ (reference sequence). The CDR3 runs to 17 residues. The CDR3: CASSLVRGGVGMGEQFF. The CDR3 nucleotides read TGTGCCAGCAGCTTAGTTCGCGGCGGGGTGGGGATGGGCGAGCAGTTCTTC.

This chain uses TRBV29-1 with TRBJ2-1, with D possibly TRBD1 on 5 matching bases. This CDR3 comprises 11 residues. Trimming shortened V by 4 bases and J by 8 bases, and 9 bases separated the two germline ends. The germline CDR1 and CDR2 sequences are SQVTM and ANQGSEA. The CDR3 region has the DNA TGCAGCGTTGCCAGGGCCGATGAGCAGTTCTTC. Its translation: CSVARADEQFF.

The sample holds a few counts of this clonotype. The chain has TRBV5-1 and TRBJ2-7, with D tentatively TRBD1 (6 bases). CDR3 size: 11 residues. Trimming cost V 4 bases and J 10 bases, with 12 bases left between them. The germline V gene has CDR1 SGHRS and CDR2 YFSETQ. CDR3 residues: CASSQDRSQYF. The CDR3 DNA sequence: TGCGCCAGCAGCCAAGACAGGAGTCAGTACTTC.

The rearrangement uses TRBV7-2 and TRBJ2-1; weak D call: TRBD2 (6 bases). Germline V lookup: CDR1 SGHTA, CDR2 FQGNSA. Trimming pared 5 bases from V and 10 bases from J, leaving 21 bases between. The CDR3 loop spans 15 amino acids. The chain's CDR3 is CASSGAGTPASEQFF. The CDR3 region has the DNA TGTGCCAGCAGCGGGGCGGGGACGCCTGCCTCCGAGCAGTTCTTC.

Only a few counts were recorded for this clonotype. The genes are TRBV7-2 and TRBJ2-4; D ambiguous. The better agreement between TRBJ2-7 and the DNA end casts doubt on the J call. The germline V gene has CDR1 SGHTA and CDR2 FQGNSA. This CDR3 has 13 residues. The CDR3 DNA reads TGTGCCAGCAGCTTCGGTGGGGTTTCCGAGCAGTACTTC. Translation: CASSFGGVSEQYF.

This chain links TRBV15 with TRBJ2-7; no clear D gene. The CDR3 consists of 13 residues. From germline, CDR1 is LNHNV and CDR2 YYDKDF (reference sequence). The ends were cut back, 8 bases at V and 6 bases at J, with 17 bases in the middle. CDR3 sequence: CATEDSTLAEQYF. DNA of the CDR3: TGTGCCACCGAAGACTCCACCCTTGCCGAGCAGTACTTC. The complete variable domain, with remaining parts taken from reference TRBV15 and TRBJ2-7, reads DAMVIQNPRYQVTQFGKPVTLSCSQTLNHNVMYWYQQKSSQAPKLLFHYYDKDFNNEADTPDNFQSRRPNTSFCFLDIRSPGLGDTAMYLCATEDSTLAEQYFGPGTRLTVT.